This TCR beta chain is drawn from a study of CD8+ T cells in alopecia areata (dated by TCRdb to between 2017 and 2018). Regarding the study in general: Treated patients were enrolled in an open-label pilot trial of oral tofacitinib, 5 to 10 mg twice daily, for moderate-to-severe alopecia areata. Scalp tissue and sorted CD4+ and CD8+ peripheral blood T cells from patchy and totalis/universalis alopecia areata patients and from healthy controls were covered by human TCRbeta sequencing. TCRbeta CDR3 regions were amplified by immunoSEQ multiplex PCR with 35 Vbeta forward and 13 Jbeta reverse primers. Patients on tofacitinib were biopsied at baseline and after 4 and 24 weeks of treatment, and several of the patients also had a later scalp biopsy. Scalp clonality was compared across normal scalp (n=4), patchy alopecia areata scalp (n=8), and alopecia totalis/universalis scalp (n=8). High-throughput TCRbeta sequencing was used to examine T cell clonal expansion in alopecia areata in both the C3H/HeJ mouse model and human patients. RNA was obtained with the PAXgene miRNA kit for fixed scalp, the miRNeasy kit for PBMCs, and the RNeasy kit for mouse skin. In treated patients, disease severity was measured using the SALT score, which gives the percentage of scalp surface area affected. Tofacitinib was administered for 6 to 18 months, and 6 months of follow-up off drug were then conducted to assess delayed response and recurrence.

Points on this clone: The specificity of this receptor is unknown. Base qualities were left out, and no much larger clone turns up one base away.

The meaning of the sample's time point label: 4 weeks on oral tofacitinib. The treatment or condition label on this specimen signifies: oral pan-JAK inhibitor, 5-10 mg twice daily. From alopecia areata patients, peripheral blood was collected along with lesional scalp punch biopsies. PBMCs were isolated by density centrifugation and stained for CD3, CD4 and CD8, after which CD4+ and CD8+ T cells were sorted on a FACSAria. Library generation was performed with the immunoSEQ multiplex PCR assay. For TCR sequencing, RNA was extracted from every sample and reverse transcribed into cDNA to serve as template. SuperScript III was used for first-strand cDNA synthesis, primed with a 2:1 mix of oligo-dT and random hexamers. Amplification bias was assessed with a synthetic immune receptor repertoire, and residual bias was removed computationally. Under the source paper's analysis protocol: Raw reads were preprocessed for error removal, and CDR3 was defined according to IMGT conventions as running from the conserved cysteine to phenylalanine. Clonality was computed as 1 minus the Shannon entropy, with the entropy normalized by log2 of the number of productive unique TCRs. CD4 or CD8 identity of scalp clones was inferred by cross-referencing scalp TCRbeta sequences with sorted blood CD4 and CD8 repertoires. This immuneACCESS table, as held by TCRdb, lists in-frame sequences with V and J called but not all clones. Of the missing ones, under half trace to an unresolved V gene in checked studies; the others have no known cause. V and J calls and clone size are as listed in that table; D and trimming were resolved from the DNA. This sample gives 120,000 or so clones in total; approximately 52% of them show up just once. The ten largest clones represent 30% of the sample.

Here is what the overall study found, with its caveats: During tofacitinib treatment, many expanded lesional clones remained in scalp and blood, and this persistence may partly explain relapse after treatment is stopped. Shared TCR sequences between patients were less evident than in mice, which may be partly attributable to HLA diversity in the patient population. Because the treated cohort was small and had only one nonresponder, larger studies are needed to examine links between baseline CD8+ expansion and response. Scalp clonality and the number of expanded CD8+ clones among the top 100 scalp clones were significantly decreased by tofacitinib. Lesional scalp, especially in alopecia totalis/universalis, showed higher clonality and more expanded CD8+ clones than normal scalp, suggesting antigenic drive. Unlike mouse skin, which is dominated by gammadelta T cells, normal human skin has resident alphabeta T cells that are also sequenced, and this complicates analysis of the scalp TCR repertoire.

V is shortened by 4 bases, J by 5 bases, and the region joining them spans 12 bases. Its CDR3 holds 12 amino acids, cysteine through phenylalanine. Just the 36-base CDR3 DNA is kept, in frame starting at base 1. The germline V gene (reference sequence) supplies CDR1 GTSNPN and CDR2 SVGIG. The sequence came from a human donor with alopecia areata. Sequenced here: CD8+ T cells sorted from blood, sampled at week 4, from a patient treated with tofacitinib. This chain is built from TRBV30 and TRBJ2-7, with a weak D call of TRBD2 (6 bases match). The CDR3 region reads CAWTEGTDEQYF. The nucleotides are TGTGCCTGGACCGAAGGGACTGACGAGCAGTACTTC.